The 16 T cell receptor beta chains presented below share a single source sample, sequenced in a study of cytomegalovirus exposure and HLA in healthy donors. The PCR was carried out with 60 Vbeta primers and 13 Jbeta primers. Sequencing was performed with immunoSEQ multiplex PCR; in TCRdb, only in-frame clones are kept and a portion is missing. This repertoire shows fewer than 200,000 clones, roughly four fifths found once; its top ten account for about 0.69%. The sample taken for sequencing was PBMCs. The receptor source for this set is a female donor in good health and CMV-seronegative.

This clone has just one count. V and J are TRBV4-2 and TRBJ2-7; 10 positions match TRBD1. The CDR3 totals 17 residues. The V and J ends lost 0 bases and 6 bases, in that order; junction bases with no gene match: 11. The V gene's germline CDR1 is LGHNA and CDR2 YNFKEQ. The CDR3 is CASSQDWELGDRGEQYF. The CDR3 coding sequence is TGTGCCAGCAGCCAAGATTGGGAACTAGGGGACAGGGGCGAGCAGTACTTC.

The chain combines TRBV28 with TRBJ1-1; 9 bases are a match to TRBD1. Germline V gene data show CDR1 as MDHEN and CDR2 as SYDVKM. The CDR3 is 16 amino acids. The V segment lost 5 bases and the J segment 7 bases; nucleotides outside the gene matches: 14. CDR3 nucleotides: TGTGCCAGCAGTCTCGCCAGGACAGGGGCATTCGGTGAAGCTTTCTTT. Amino acids: CASSLARTGAFGEAFF.

This chain links TRBV11-2 with TRBJ2-5; 7 nucleotides match TRBD2. The J call is doubtful: the DNA matches TRBJ2-7 better. CDR1 and CDR2 from the germline V gene are SGHAT and FQNNGV. The CDR3 covers 17 residues. CDR3: CASSLRASGMSSYEQYF. The CDR3 DNA follows: TGTGCCAGCAGCTTACGAGCGAGCGGGATGAGCTCCTACGAGCAGTACTTC.

The CDR3 nucleotides read TGTGCCATCAGTGAGTCAGCGGGAGTTAGCACCGGGGAGCTGTTTTTT. This codes for CAISESAGVSTGELFF. The chain recombines TRBV10-3 with TRBJ2-2; 8 nucleotides line up with TRBD2. The CDR3 loop spans 16 amino acids. V lost 0 bases to trimming and J lost 4 bases; unmatched junction nucleotides: 4. Germline CDR1 is ENHRY and CDR2 is SYGVKD.

The rearrangement links TRBV15 to TRBJ2-7; no definite D call. Per the germline V gene, CDR1 is LNHNV and CDR2 is YYDKDF (reference sequence). V lost 4 bases to trimming and J lost 5 bases, with 12 bases between them. The CDR3 has 13 amino acids. DNA for the CDR3: TGTGCCACCAGCACCCACCCCGCAGACGAGCAGTACTTC. Translated: CATSTHPADEQYF.

V usage is TRBV6-5 and J usage is TRBJ2-7; D may be TRBD1 (5 bases). The CDR3 spans 13 residues. From germline, CDR1 is MNHEY and CDR2 SVGAGI. Trimming removed 6 bases at V and 2 bases at J, with 11 bases between. The CDR3 sequence is CASRQTATYEQYF. DNA of the CDR3: TGTGCCAGCAGACAGACAGCTACCTACGAGCAGTACTTC.

V usage is TRBV10-3 and J usage is TRBJ2-7; D is undetermined. The V gene lost 2 bases and the J gene lost 3 bases, with 11 bases spanning the gap. The germline gives CDR1 ENHRY, CDR2 SYGVKD. The CDR3 extends over 14 amino acids. This CDR3 reads CAISEGVLNYEQYF. CDR3 DNA: TGTGCCATCAGTGAGGGAGTCCTAAACTACGAGCAGTACTTC.

This clone has only a few counts. The chain combines TRBV7-9 with TRBJ2-7, with D tentatively TRBD2 (6 bases). The CDR3 has 13 amino acids. Trimming shortened V by 3 bases and J by 6 bases, and 12 bases separated the two germline ends. Germline V lookup: CDR1 SEHNR, CDR2 FQNEAQ (reference sequence). CDR3 in amino acids: CASSFGGVSEQYF. The DNA for the CDR3 is TGTGCCAGCAGCTTTGGCGGGGTTAGCGAGCAGTACTTC.

This chain connects TRBV19 to TRBJ1-1, with D uncertain. This CDR3 contains 19 residues. The ends were cut back, 5 bases at V and 1 base at J, with 26 bases in the middle. CDR1 and CDR2 from the germline V gene are LNHDA and SQIVND (reference sequence). The CDR3 loop reads CASSSPRGRSVQGNTEAFF. The CDR3 coding sequence is TGTGCCAGTAGTTCACCGAGAGGTAGGTCCGTGCAAGGGAACACTGAAGCTTTCTTT.

The chain carries TRBV28 and TRBJ1-4, with D unresolved. Deletions cut 5 bases from V and 11 bases from J, with 12 bases between. CDR3 size: 12 residues. Germline values: CDR1 MDHEN, CDR2 SYDVKM. This CDR3 is CASSHSPGKLFF. CDR3 coding DNA: TGTGCCAGCAGTCACTCTCCCGGGAAACTGTTTTTT. The full variable domain, completed using reference TRBV28 and TRBJ1-4, is DVKVTQSSRYLVKRTGEKVFLECVQDMDHENMFWYRQDPGLGLRLIYFSYDVKMKEKGDIPEGYSVSREKKERFSLILESASTNQTSMYLCASSHSPGKLFFGSGTQLSVL.

This clone was detected once. The chain links TRBV13 to TRBJ1-2; no reliable D call. Deletions cut 0 bases from V and 2 bases from J, with 7 bases between. The CDR3 loop spans 14 amino acids. Germline loops: CDR1 PRHDT, CDR2 FYEKMQ (reference sequence). CDR3 DNA sequence: TGTGCCAGCAGCTTAGGAAGCTGGAACTATGGCTACACCTTC. It translates to CASSLGSWNYGYTF.

This clone was picked up one time. The rearrangement links TRBV5-4 to TRBJ2-1, with 9 positions matching TRBD1. CDR1 is SGHNT and CDR2 is YYREEE in the germline V gene (reference sequence). Trimming removed 4 bases from V and 8 bases from J; junction bases left unmatched: 4. The CDR3 contains 13 residues. The CDR3, as DNA: TGTGCCAGCAGCGTACAGGGGGCCGATGAGCAGTTCTTC. Translating gives CASSVQGADEQFF.

The chain is built from TRBV5-6 and TRBJ1-1; no definite D call. V shed 4 bases and J shed 6 bases, with 13 bases lying between them. The CDR3 totals 13 residues. Germline values: CDR1 SGHDT, CDR2 YYEEEE. CDR3 DNA sequence: TGTGCCAGCAGCCTCCCGGGAGGCGCTGAAGCTTTCTTT. This gives the protein CASSLPGGAEAFF.

V and J are TRBV19 and TRBJ2-3, with D possibly TRBD1 on 6 matching bases. Trimming cost V 5 bases and J 4 bases, with 16 bases left between them. CDR1 is LNHDA and CDR2 is SQIVND in the germline V gene (reference sequence). The CDR3 has 15 amino acids. As DNA, the CDR3 is TGTGCCAGTAGTGCAACAGGGTCTCCAGCAGATACGCAGTATTTT. This translates into CASSATGSPADTQYF.

The chain joins TRBV27 to TRBJ1-5; no reliable D call. The CDR3 contains 13 residues. V lost 3 bases, J lost 6 bases, and 9 bases lay in between. CDR1 is MNHEY and CDR2 is SMNVEV in the germline V gene (reference sequence). For the CDR3, the DNA is TGTGCCAGCAGTTTGGAGTTGCGTCAGCCCCAGCATTTT. Its protein is CASSLELRQPQHF.

This clone came up a few times. The chain has TRBV5-1 and TRBJ2-7; no definite D call. V shed 0 bases and J shed 5 bases, with 6 bases lying between them. In germline, CDR1 is SGHRS, CDR2 YFSETQ. The CDR3 length is 12 residues. The CDR3 coding sequence is TGCGCCAGCAGCTTGGGTCGGGACGAGCAGTACTTC. Amino acid sequence: CASSLGRDEQYF.